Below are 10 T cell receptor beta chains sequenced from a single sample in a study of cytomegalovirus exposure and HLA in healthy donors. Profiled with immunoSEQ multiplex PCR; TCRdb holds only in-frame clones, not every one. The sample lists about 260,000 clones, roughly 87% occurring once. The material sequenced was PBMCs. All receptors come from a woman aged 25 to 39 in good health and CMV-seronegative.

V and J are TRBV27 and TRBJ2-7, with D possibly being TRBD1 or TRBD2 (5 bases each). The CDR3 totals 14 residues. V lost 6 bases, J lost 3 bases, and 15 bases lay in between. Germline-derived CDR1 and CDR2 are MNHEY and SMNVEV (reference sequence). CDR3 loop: CASSTVGAGYEQYF. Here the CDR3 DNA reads TGTGCCAGCAGCACGGTCGGGGCGGGCTACGAGCAGTACTTC.

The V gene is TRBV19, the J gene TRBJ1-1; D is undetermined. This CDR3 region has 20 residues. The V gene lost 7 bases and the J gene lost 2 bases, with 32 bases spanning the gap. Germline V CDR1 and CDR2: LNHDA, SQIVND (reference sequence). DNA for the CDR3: TGTGCCAGTAACCCTTTCGGGAGGGCCGGACCGCAGTACACTAACACTGAAGCTTTCTTT. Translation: CASNPFGRAGPQYTNTEAFF.

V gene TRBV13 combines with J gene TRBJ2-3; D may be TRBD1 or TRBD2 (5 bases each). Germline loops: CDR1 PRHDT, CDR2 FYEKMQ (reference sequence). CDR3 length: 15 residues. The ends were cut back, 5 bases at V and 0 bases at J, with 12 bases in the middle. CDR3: CASSGSGHSTDTQYF. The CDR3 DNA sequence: TGTGCCAGCAGCGGGAGCGGACATAGCACAGATACGCAGTATTTT.

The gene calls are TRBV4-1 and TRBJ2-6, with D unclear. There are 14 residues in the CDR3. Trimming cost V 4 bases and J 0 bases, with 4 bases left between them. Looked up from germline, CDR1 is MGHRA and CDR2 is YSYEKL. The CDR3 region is CASSLNSGANVLTF. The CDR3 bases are TGCGCCAGCAGCCTCAACTCTGGGGCCAACGTCCTGACTTTC.

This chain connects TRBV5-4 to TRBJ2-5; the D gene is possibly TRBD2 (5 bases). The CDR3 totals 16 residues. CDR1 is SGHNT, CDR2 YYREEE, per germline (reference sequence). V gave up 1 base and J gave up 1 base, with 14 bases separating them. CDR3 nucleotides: TGTGCCAGCAGCTTGTCATCGGGAATACTCCAAGAGACCCAGTACTTC. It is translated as CASSLSSGILQETQYF.

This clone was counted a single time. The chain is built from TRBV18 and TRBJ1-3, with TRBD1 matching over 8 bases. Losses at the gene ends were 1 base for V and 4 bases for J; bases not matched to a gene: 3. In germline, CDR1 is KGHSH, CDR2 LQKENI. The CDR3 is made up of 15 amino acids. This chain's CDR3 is CASSPRQGTGNTIYF. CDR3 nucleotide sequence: TGTGCCAGCTCACCACGACAGGGGACCGGAAACACCATATATTTT.

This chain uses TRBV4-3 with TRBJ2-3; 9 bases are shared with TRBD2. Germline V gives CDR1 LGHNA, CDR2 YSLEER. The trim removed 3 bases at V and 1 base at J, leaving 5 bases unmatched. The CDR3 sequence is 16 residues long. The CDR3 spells CASSHLGTSRTDTQYF. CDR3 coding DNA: TGCGCCAGCAGCCATCTCGGGACTAGCCGCACAGATACGCAGTATTTT.

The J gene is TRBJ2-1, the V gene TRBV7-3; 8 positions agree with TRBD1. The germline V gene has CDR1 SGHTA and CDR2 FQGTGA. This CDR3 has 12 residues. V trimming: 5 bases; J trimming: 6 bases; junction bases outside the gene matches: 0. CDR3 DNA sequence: TGTGCCAGCAGCGACAGGGGCAATGAGCAGTTCTTC. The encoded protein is CASSDRGNEQFF.

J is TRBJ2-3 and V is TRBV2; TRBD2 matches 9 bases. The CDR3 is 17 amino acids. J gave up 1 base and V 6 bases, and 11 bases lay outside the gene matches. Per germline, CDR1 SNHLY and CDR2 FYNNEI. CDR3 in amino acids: CASRGGLARGRTDTQYF. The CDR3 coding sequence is TGTGCCAGCAGGGGAGGACTAGCGAGAGGCCGCACAGATACGCAGTATTTT.

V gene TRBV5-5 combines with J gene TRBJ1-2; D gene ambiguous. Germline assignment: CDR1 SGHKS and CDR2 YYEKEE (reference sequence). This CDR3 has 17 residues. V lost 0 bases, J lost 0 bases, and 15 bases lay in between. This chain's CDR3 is CASSLGWHSVANYGYTF. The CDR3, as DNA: TGTGCCAGCAGCTTGGGATGGCACAGCGTAGCTAACTATGGCTACACCTTC.